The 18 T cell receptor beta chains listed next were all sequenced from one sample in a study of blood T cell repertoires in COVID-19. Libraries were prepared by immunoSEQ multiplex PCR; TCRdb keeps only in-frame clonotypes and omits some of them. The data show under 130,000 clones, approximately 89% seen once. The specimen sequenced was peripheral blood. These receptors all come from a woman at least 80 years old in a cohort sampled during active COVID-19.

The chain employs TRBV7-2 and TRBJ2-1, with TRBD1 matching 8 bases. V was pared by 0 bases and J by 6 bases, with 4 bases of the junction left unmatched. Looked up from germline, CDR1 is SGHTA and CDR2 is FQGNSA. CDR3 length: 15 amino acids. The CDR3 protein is CASSLAGQVINEQFF. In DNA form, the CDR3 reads TGTGCCAGCAGCTTAGCGGGACAGGTGATCAATGAGCAGTTCTTC. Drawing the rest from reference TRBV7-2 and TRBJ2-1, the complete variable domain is GAGVSQSPSNKVTEKGKDVELRCDPISGHTALYWYRQSLGQGLEFLIYFQGNSAPDKSGLPSDRFSAERTGGSVSTLTIQRTQQEDSAVYLCASSLAGQVINEQFFGPGTRLTVL.

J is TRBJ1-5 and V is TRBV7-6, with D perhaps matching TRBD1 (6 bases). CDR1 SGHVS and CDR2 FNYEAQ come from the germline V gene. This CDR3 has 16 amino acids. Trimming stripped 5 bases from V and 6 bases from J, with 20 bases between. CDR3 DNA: TGTGCCAGCAGCCAAGGGACACCCACGACGGGTCAGCCCCAGCATTTT. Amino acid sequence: CASSQGTPTTGQPQHF.

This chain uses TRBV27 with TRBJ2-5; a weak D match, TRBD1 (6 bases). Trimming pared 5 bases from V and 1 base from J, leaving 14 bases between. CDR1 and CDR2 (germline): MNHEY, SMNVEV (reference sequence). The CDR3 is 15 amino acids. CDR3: CASSTGQLIQETQYF. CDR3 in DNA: TGTGCCAGCAGTACCGGACAGCTAATCCAAGAGACCCAGTACTTC.

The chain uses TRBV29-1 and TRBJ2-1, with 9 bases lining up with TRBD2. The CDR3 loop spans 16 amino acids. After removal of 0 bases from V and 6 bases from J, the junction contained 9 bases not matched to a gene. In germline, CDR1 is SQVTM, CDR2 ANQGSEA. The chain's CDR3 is CSVEDFFASGTNEQFF. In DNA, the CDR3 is TGCAGCGTTGAAGATTTTTTTGCTAGCGGGACCAATGAGCAGTTCTTC.

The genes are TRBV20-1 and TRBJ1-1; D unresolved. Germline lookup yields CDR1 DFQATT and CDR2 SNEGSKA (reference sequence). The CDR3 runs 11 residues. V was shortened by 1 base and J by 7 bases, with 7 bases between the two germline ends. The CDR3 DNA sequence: TGCAGTGCTAGAGTGGCGGATGAAGCTTTCTTT. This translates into CSARVADEAFF.

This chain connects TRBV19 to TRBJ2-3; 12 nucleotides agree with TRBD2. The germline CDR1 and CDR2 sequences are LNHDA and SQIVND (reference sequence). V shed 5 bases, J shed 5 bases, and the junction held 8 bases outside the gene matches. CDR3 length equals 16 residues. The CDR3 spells CASSAGLAGLQDTQYF. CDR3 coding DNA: TGTGCCAGTAGTGCCGGACTAGCGGGACTGCAAGATACGCAGTATTTT. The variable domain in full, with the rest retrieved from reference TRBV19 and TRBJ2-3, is DGGITQSPKYLFRKEGQNVTLSCEQNLNHDAMYWYRQDPGQGLRLIYYSQIVNDFQKGDIAEGYSVSREKKESFPLTVTSAQKNPTAFYLCASSAGLAGLQDTQYFGPGTRLTVL.

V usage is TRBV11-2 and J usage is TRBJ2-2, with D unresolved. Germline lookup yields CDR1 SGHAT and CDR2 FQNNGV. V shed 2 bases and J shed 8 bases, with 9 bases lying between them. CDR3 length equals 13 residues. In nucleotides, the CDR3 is TGTGCCAGCAGCTTACCCGGTCCGGGGGAGCTGTTTTTT. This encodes CASSLPGPGELFF. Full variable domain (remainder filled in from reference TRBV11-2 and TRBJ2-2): EAGVAQSPRYKIIEKRQSVAFWCNPISGHATLYWYQQILGQGPKLLIQFQNNGVVDDSQLPKDRFSAERLKGVDSTLKIQPAKLEDSAVYLCASSLPGPGELFFGEGSRLTVL.

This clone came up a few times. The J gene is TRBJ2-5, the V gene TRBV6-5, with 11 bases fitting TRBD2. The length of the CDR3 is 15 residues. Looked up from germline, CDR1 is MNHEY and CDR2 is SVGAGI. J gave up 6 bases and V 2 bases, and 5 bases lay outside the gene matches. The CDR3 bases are TGTGCCAGCAGTTACGATAGCGGGGGGGTGAAGACCCAGTACTTC. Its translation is CASSYDSGGVKTQYF.

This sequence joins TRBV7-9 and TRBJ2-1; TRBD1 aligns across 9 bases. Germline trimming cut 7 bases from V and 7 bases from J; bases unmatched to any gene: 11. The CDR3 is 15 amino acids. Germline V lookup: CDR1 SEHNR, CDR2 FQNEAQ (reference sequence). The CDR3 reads CASNPWDRVGNEQFF. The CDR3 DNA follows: TGTGCCAGCAACCCATGGGACAGGGTAGGGAATGAGCAGTTCTTC.

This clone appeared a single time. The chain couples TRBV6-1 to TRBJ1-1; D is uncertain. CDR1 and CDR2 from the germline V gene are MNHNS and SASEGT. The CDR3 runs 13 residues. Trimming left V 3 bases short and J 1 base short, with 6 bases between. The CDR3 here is CASSESPNTEAFF. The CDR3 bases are TGTGCCAGCAGTGAGAGCCCGAACACTGAAGCTTTCTTT.

CDR3 protein: CASRQTSGDYNEQFF. CDR3 sequence (DNA): TGTGCCAGCAGACAAACTAGCGGGGACTACAATGAGCAGTTCTTC. The J gene is TRBJ2-1, the V gene TRBV3-1 (or the pseudogene TRBV3-2), with 10 bases identical to TRBD2. Trimming at V came to 6 bases and at J to 3 bases, leaving 5 bases not matched to a gene. The CDR3 is 15 residues long. CDR1 and CDR2 (germline): LGHDT, YNNKEL (reference sequence).

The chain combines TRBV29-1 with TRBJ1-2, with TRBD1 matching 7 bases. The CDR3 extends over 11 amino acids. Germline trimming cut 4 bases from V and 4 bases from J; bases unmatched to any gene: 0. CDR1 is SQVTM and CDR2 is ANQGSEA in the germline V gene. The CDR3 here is CSVGDSYGYTF. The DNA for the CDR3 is TGCAGCGTTGGGGACAGCTATGGCTACACCTTC.

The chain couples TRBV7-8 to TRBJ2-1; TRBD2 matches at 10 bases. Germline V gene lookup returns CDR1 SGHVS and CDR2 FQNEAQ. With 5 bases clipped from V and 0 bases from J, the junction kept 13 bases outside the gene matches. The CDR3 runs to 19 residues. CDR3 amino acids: CASSGTTGLATISYNEQFF. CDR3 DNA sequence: TGTGCCAGCAGCGGAACTACGGGACTAGCGACGATCTCCTACAATGAGCAGTTCTTC.

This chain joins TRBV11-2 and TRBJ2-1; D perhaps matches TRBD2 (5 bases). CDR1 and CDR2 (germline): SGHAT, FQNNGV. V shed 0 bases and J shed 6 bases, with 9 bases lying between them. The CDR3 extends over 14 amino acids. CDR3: CASSLDNTSNEQFF. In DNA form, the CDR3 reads TGTGCCAGCAGCTTAGATAATACTAGCAATGAGCAGTTCTTC.

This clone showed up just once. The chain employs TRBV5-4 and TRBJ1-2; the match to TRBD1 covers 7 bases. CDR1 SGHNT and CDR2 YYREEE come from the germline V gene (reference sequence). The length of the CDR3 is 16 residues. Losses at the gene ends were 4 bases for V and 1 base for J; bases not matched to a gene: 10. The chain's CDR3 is CASSAPQGGFNYGYTF. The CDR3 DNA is TGTGCCAGCAGCGCCCCCCAGGGGGGATTTAACTATGGCTACACCTTC.

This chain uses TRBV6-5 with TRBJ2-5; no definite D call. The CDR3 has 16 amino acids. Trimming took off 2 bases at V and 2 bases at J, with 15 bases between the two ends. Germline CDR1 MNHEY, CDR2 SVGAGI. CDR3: CASSYAAVGRQETQYF. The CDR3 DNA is TGTGCCAGCAGTTACGCCGCGGTGGGTCGGCAAGAGACCCAGTACTTC.

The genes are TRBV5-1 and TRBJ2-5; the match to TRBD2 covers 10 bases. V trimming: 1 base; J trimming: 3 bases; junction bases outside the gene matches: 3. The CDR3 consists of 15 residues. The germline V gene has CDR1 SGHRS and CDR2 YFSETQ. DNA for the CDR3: TGCGCCAGCAGCTTGTTTCTAGCGGGGGAAGAGACCCAGTACTTC. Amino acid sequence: CASSLFLAGEETQYF.

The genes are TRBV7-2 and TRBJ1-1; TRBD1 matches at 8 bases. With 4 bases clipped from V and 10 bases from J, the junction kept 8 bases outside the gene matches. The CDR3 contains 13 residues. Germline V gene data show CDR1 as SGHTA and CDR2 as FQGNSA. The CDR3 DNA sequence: TGTGCCAGCAGCTCCTTGGGACAGGACCGAGCTTTCTTT. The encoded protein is CASSSLGQDRAFF.